The 20 T cell receptor beta chains below come from one sample, sequenced in a study of shared T cell receptors in the human thymus. Repertoires were generated with immunoSEQ multiplex PCR, while TCRdb's copy carries only in-frame clones and drops some. Here the sample spans about 710,000 clones, 87% being singletons. The sample also formed part of further work on human thymus T cells.

Sequencing was done on a sample of thymocytes. The source of these receptors is a boy under two years old with a congenital heart defect.

Notes on this clone: Compared with germline, one end of the junction differs, possibly owing to a read error. DNA for the CDR3: TGTGCCAGCAGCTTATCCACGCCTCAGGTTTGTACTGAAGCTTTCTTT. As protein: CASSLSTPQVCTEAFF. The chain is built from TRBV28 and TRBJ1-1; D is unclear. The length of the CDR3 is 16 residues. CDR1 and CDR2 from the germline V gene are MDHEN and SYDVKM. The full variable domain, rest sourced from reference TRBV28 and TRBJ1-1, is DVKVTQSSRYLVKRTGEKVFLECVQDMDHENMFWYRQDPGLGLRLIYFSYDVKMKEKGDIPEGYSVSREKKERFSLILESASTNQTSMYLCASSLSTPQVCTEAFFGQGTRLTVV.

This chain links TRBV4-1 with TRBJ1-4; no clear D gene. Germline CDR1 is MGHRA and CDR2 is YSYEKL. The CDR3 consists of 13 residues. The ends were cut back, 0 bases at V and 10 bases at J, with 9 bases in the middle. The CDR3: CASSQDRRGKLFF. As DNA, the CDR3 is TGCGCCAGCAGCCAAGATCGGAGAGGAAAACTGTTTTTT.

This chain links TRBV19 with TRBJ1-5, with D perhaps TRBD1 (5 bases). This CDR3 is 14 amino acids long. CDR1 and CDR2 from the germline V gene are LNHDA and SQIVND (reference sequence). V shed 5 bases and J shed 5 bases, with 13 bases lying between them. The chain's CDR3 is CASSSPGVDQPQHF. The DNA of the CDR3 is TGTGCCAGTAGTTCCCCGGGGGTCGATCAGCCCCAGCATTTT.

This clone came up once. This chain uses TRBV28 with TRBJ2-2; 11 bases are a match to TRBD1. Germline CDR1 is MDHEN and CDR2 is SYDVKM. This CDR3 is built from 16 residues. Losses at the gene ends were 3 bases for V and 5 bases for J; bases not matched to a gene: 5. The DNA of the CDR3 is TGTGCCAGCAGTTTCGGACAGGGGGCAGGTACCGGGGAGCTGTTTTTT. Protein sequence: CASSFGQGAGTGELFF.

The chain links TRBV4-1 to TRBJ1-3; D is unresolved. This CDR3 is 17 amino acids long. CDR1 and CDR2 from the germline V gene are MGHRA and YSYEKL. V lost 1 base, J lost 2 bases, and 15 bases lay in between. The chain's CDR3 is CASSQAPARRPGNTIYF. The CDR3 DNA sequence: TGCGCCAGCAGCCAAGCTCCCGCACGGAGACCTGGAAACACCATATATTTT.

J is TRBJ1-5 and V is TRBV7-2; D is unclear. The ends were cut back, 1 base at V and 7 bases at J, with 14 bases in the middle. From germline, CDR1 is SGHTA and CDR2 FQGNSA. This CDR3 is 15 amino acids long. Written as DNA, the CDR3 is TGTGCCAGCAGCTTAGACTATCGGTTCGTCCAGCCCCAGCATTTT. It yields the protein CASSLDYRFVQPQHF.

The chain has TRBV9 and TRBJ2-1; perhaps TRBD2 as D (5 bases). The CDR3 covers 13 residues. V lost 3 bases and J lost 9, with 13 bases in between. Germline CDR1 reads SGDLS; CDR2 reads YYNGEE. In nucleotides, the CDR3 is TGTGCCAGCAGCGGGACTTTACGAGGTGAGCAGTTCTTC. This encodes CASSGTLRGEQFF.

The J gene is TRBJ2-5, the V gene TRBV7-9; 10 nucleotides align to TRBD2. The CDR3 sequence is 15 residues long. J gave up 3 bases and V 4 bases, and 5 bases lay outside the gene matches. Germline CDR1 SEHNR, CDR2 FQNEAQ (reference sequence). CDR3 in DNA: TGTGCCAGCAGCTCCCGGACTAGCGGAAAAGAGACCCAGTACTTC. Its protein product is CASSSRTSGKETQYF.

The chain recombines TRBV21-1 with TRBJ2-5; the table's D call, TRBD1, was not checked against the DNA. TRBV21-1 is termed a pseudogene. CDR3 length equals 13 residues. CDR3 amino acids: CASIPGLGETQYF. CDR3 nucleotides: TGTGCCAGCATCCCAGGGTTGGGGGAGACCCAGTACTTC.

V gene TRBV5-6 combines with J gene TRBJ2-7; TRBD1 agrees at 9 bases. The V gene end was trimmed by 4 bases and the J gene end by 1 base; junction bases not matched to a gene: 9. This CDR3 is built from 16 residues. Germline V gene data show CDR1 as SGHDT and CDR2 as YYEEEE. The CDR3 DNA follows: TGTGCCAGCAGCGCCGGGACAGGGTGGTTATCCTACGAGCAGTACTTC. This translates into CASSAGTGWLSYEQYF.

Only one count was recorded for this clone. The rearrangement joins TRBV28 to TRBJ1-1; 9 nucleotides line up with TRBD1. V was clipped by 6 bases and J by 0 bases; unmatched bases: 8. Germline-derived CDR1 and CDR2 are MDHEN and SYDVKM. The CDR3 covers 16 residues. CDR3 protein: CASRDTTGGVNTEAFF. CDR3 sequence (DNA): TGTGCCAGCAGGGACACGACAGGGGGGGTGAACACTGAAGCTTTCTTT.

CDR3 region: CSASRNTEAFF. The CDR3 DNA sequence: TGCAGTGCTAGCAGGAACACTGAAGCTTTCTTT. This sequence joins TRBV20-1 and TRBJ1-1; D unresolved. Germline V gene data show CDR1 as DFQATT and CDR2 as SNEGSKA (reference sequence). Trimming took off 3 bases at V and 1 base at J, with 3 bases between the two ends. This CDR3 comprises 11 residues.

This clone showed up just once. V and J are TRBV4-1 and TRBJ1-5; 9 bases map to TRBD1. CDR1 and CDR2 (germline): MGHRA, YSYEKL. CDR3 length: 15 residues. J gave up 2 bases and V 2 bases, and 1 base lay outside the gene matches. CDR3: CASSQRQGGNQPQHF. The CDR3 DNA reads as TGCGCCAGCAGCCAAAGACAGGGGGGCAATCAGCCCCAGCATTTT.

The chain links TRBV28 to TRBJ2-1; D is perhaps TRBD2 (6 bases). V shed 5 bases and J shed 3 bases, with 17 bases lying between them. Germline assignment: CDR1 MDHEN and CDR2 SYDVKM. This CDR3 is 16 amino acids long. CDR3 sequence: CASSPTRRVYYNEQFF. The CDR3 DNA reads as TGTGCCAGCAGTCCCACGAGGAGGGTTTACTACAATGAGCAGTTCTTC.

This chain connects TRBV18 to TRBJ2-3; tentative D call: TRBD1 (9 bases). This CDR3 has 19 amino acids. Trimming pared 3 bases from V and 2 bases from J, leaving 24 bases between. Germline values: CDR1 KGHSH, CDR2 LQKENI. CDR3 in DNA: TGTGCCAGCTCACCCGGGAGGGGACAGGGCCCGCCCCTCACAGATACGCAGTATTTT. It encodes CASSPGRGQGPPLTDTQYF.

This clone appeared a few times. V usage is TRBV19 and J usage is TRBJ1-2; a weak D match, TRBD1 (6 bases). Germline V gives CDR1 LNHDA, CDR2 SQIVND (reference sequence). The CDR3 is 14 residues long. Trimming took 9 bases from V and 8 from J, leaving 22 bases between them. This chain's CDR3 is CASRVTNRAGGYTF. As DNA, the CDR3 is TGTGCCAGCCGAGTAACCAACAGGGCAGGAGGCTACACCTTC.

V is TRBV2 and J is TRBJ1-6; D might be TRBD1 (6 bases). This CDR3 contains 12 residues. The germline V gene has CDR1 SNHLY and CDR2 FYNNEI. The ends were cut back, 3 bases at V and 14 bases at J, with 11 bases in the middle. CDR3 loop: CASSEATGALHF. The DNA for the CDR3 is TGTGCCAGCAGTGAGGCGACAGGCGCCCTCCACTTT.

This chain connects TRBV4-3 to TRBJ1-2; no reliable D call. The germline V gene encodes CDR1 LGHNA and CDR2 YSLEER. The CDR3 has 18 residues. The V and J ends lost 1 base and 7 bases respectively, with 25 bases between them. The CDR3 is CASSQVRPERQHLFGYTF. CDR3 coding DNA: TGCGCCAGCAGCCAAGTTCGGCCCGAAAGACAACACCTTTTTGGCTACACCTTC.

This clone came up once. The chain couples TRBV15 to TRBJ2-7; the match to TRBD1 covers 10 bases. This CDR3 comprises 15 residues. The V gene end was trimmed by 0 bases and the J gene end by 4 bases; junction bases not matched to a gene: 3. CDR1 and CDR2 (germline): LNHNV, YYDKDF (reference sequence). CDR3 loop: CATSREGDRGYEQYF. In nucleotides, the CDR3 is TGTGCCACCAGCAGAGAAGGGGACAGGGGTTACGAGCAGTACTTC.

The rearrangement joins TRBV2 to TRBJ2-7; TRBD2 agrees at 11 bases. Germline loops: CDR1 SNHLY, CDR2 FYNNEI. The CDR3 has 18 residues. Trimming removed 4 bases from V and 2 bases from J; junction bases left unmatched: 13. Here the CDR3 DNA reads TGTGCCAGCAGTGTGCCCCAACAACTAGCGGGGGATACCTACGAGCAGTACTTC. This encodes CASSVPQQLAGDTYEQYF.